This TCR beta chain was identified during a study of radiation and T cells in renal cell carcinoma. Time point described: baseline pretreatment blood. Treatment given: 15 Gy SBRT to primary tumor, nephrectomy 4 weeks later. The method was immunoSEQ multiplex PCR; TCRdb's version includes in-frame clones alone and lacks a portion of them. This table has roughly 53,000 clones, approximately 80% appearing once. Study-level points and caveats: No pretreatment tumor biopsies were available for baseline clonotypes.

The germline V gene encodes CDR1 MNHEY and CDR2 SVGAGI. CDR3 length: 15 amino acids. A word on this clone: No antigen is known for it. At one of its ends the junction is not consistent with the germline gene, which may arise from a read error.

This receptor was obtained from a woman between 70 and 85 years old with renal cell carcinoma. The material was blood, obtained from a patient whose treatment included radiotherapy and nephrectomy. The chain employs TRBV6-5 and TRBJ2-5; 11 nucleotides align to TRBD2. CDR3 sequence: CSSIDSGRAGETQYF. The CDR3 nucleotides read TGTTCCAGTATCGATAGCGGGAGGGCCGGGGAGACCCAGTACTTC.